This TCR beta chain was identified in a study of shared clonotypes between healthy human individuals. The DNA input per sorted-subset replicate PCR was roughly 210 ng, corresponding to some 30,000 T cell genomes. The method was immunoSEQ multiplex PCR; TCRdb's version includes in-frame clones alone and lacks a portion of them. The table has about 1.1 million clones, about 80% seen once. The CDR3 runs to 18 residues. Germline assignment: CDR1 SGHTS and CDR2 YDEGEE. V dropped 4 bases and J dropped 0; count of bases not matched to a gene: 11. To note about this clone: Its antigen is still unknown.

Study-wide points: Clonotype sharing among donors, it was expected, would be affected by sequencing depth. Generation probabilities were higher for clonotypes shared across all four sorted-subset donors than for unshared ones.

This clonotype was sampled from a man aged 18 to 35 in good health. Some clones in this sample may be carry-over from other donors' samples. The chain is built from TRBV5-8 and TRBJ1-5, with 9 bases matching TRBD1. Material: memory CD4+ T cells from PBMCs. Subset here: CD45RA-negative fraction. The chain's CDR3 is CASSQKTGGAGSNQPQHF. DNA of the CDR3: TGTGCCAGCAGCCAAAAAACAGGGGGCGCGGGTAGCAATCAGCCCCAGCATTTT.